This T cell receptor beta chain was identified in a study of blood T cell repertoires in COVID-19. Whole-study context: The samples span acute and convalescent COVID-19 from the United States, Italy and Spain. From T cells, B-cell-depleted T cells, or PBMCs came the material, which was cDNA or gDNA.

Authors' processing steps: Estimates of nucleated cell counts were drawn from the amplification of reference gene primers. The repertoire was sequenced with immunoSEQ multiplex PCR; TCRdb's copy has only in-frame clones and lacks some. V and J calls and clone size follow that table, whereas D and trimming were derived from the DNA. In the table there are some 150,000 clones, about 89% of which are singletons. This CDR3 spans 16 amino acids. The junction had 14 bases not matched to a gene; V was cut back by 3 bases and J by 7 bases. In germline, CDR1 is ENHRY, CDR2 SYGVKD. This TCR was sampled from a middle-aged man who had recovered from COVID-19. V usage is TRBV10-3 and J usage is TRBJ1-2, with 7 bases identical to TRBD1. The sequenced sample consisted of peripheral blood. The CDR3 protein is CAISERETGRKRGYTF. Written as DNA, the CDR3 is TGTGCCATCAGTGAAAGAGAGACAGGGAGGAAGCGTGGCTACACCTTC.